These 26 T cell receptor beta chains were all obtained from the same sample, sequenced in a study of control samples from healthy donors and cancer patients. Generated by immunoSEQ multiplex PCR, the TCRdb table keeps only in-frame clones and is missing some. The sample has some 87,000 clones; roughly 84% are singletons. Sequencing used PBMCs. The receptors shown here come from a man in his fifties or sixties with head and neck cancer.

Details on this clone: A read error may account for a junction end that differs from germline. This chain uses TRBV7-7 with TRBJ2-1; D is ambiguous. CDR3 size: 13 residues. Germline V gives CDR1 SSHAT, CDR2 FNYEAQ (reference sequence). In nucleotides, the CDR3 is TGTGCTAGCAGCTTAGGGTTTTACAATGAGCAGTTCTTC. This encodes CASSLGFYNEQFF. Drawing the rest from reference TRBV7-7 and TRBJ2-1, the complete variable domain is GAGVSQSPRYKVTKRGQDVTLRCDPISSHATLYWYQQALGQGPEFLTYFNYEAQPDKSGLPSDRFSAERPEGSISTLTIQRTEQRDSAMYRCASSLGFYNEQFFGPGTRLTVL.

The chain joins TRBV9 to TRBJ2-1; TRBD2 aligns across 13 bases. The V segment lost 0 bases and the J segment 4 bases; nucleotides outside the gene matches: 7. This CDR3 contains 18 residues. Germline lookup yields CDR1 SGDLS and CDR2 YYNGEE. CDR3 protein: CASSVAETSGRNYNEQFF. The CDR3 DNA is TGTGCCAGCAGCGTAGCGGAGACTAGCGGGAGGAATTACAATGAGCAGTTCTTC.

The chain recombines TRBV30 with TRBJ2-1; D remains unclear. Germline V CDR1 and CDR2: GTSNPN, SVGIG (reference sequence). The CDR3 is 14 residues long. The V end was cut by 5 bases, the J end by 6 bases, with 17 bases between. This CDR3 is CAWSRAIETNEQFF. DNA for the CDR3: TGTGCCTGGTCCCGGGCCATAGAGACCAATGAGCAGTTCTTC.

The chain couples TRBV4-1 to TRBJ2-1; 8 bases line up with TRBD2. Per the germline V gene, CDR1 is MGHRA and CDR2 is YSYEKL. J gave up 6 bases and V 0 bases, and 10 bases lay outside the gene matches. The CDR3 is 17 residues long. CDR3 loop: CASSQDGGGLAANEQFF. In nucleotides, the CDR3 is TGCGCCAGCAGCCAAGATGGGGGTGGACTAGCCGCCAATGAGCAGTTCTTC.

Here the CDR3 DNA reads TGTGCCAGCAGCCCACGGGGGACTGAAGCTTTCTTT. Amino acid sequence: CASSPRGTEAFF. This chain joins TRBV11-2 and TRBJ1-1, with D tentatively TRBD1 (5 bases). V was cut by 5 bases and J by 5 bases, with 9 bases left in between. Germline assignment: CDR1 SGHAT and CDR2 FQNNGV. This CDR3 comprises 12 residues.

This rearrangement joins TRBV3-1 (or the pseudogene TRBV3-2) to TRBJ2-7, with D perhaps TRBD2 (5 bases). The V and J ends lost 4 bases and 2 bases respectively, with 12 bases between them. The CDR3 has 14 residues. Looked up from germline, CDR1 is LGHDT and CDR2 is YNNKEL (reference sequence). CDR3 sequence reads: CASSLQPGTYEQYF. The CDR3 bases are TGTGCCAGCAGCCTACAGCCGGGAACCTACGAGCAGTACTTC.

The chain combines TRBV27 with TRBJ1-2, with a possible D match to TRBD1 (5 bases). The germline V and J ends were trimmed by 1 base and 10 bases, with 13 bases remaining between them. Germline CDR1 and CDR2: MNHEY and SMNVEV (reference sequence). The CDR3 has 13 residues. CDR3 sequence reads: CASSLYFGDLYTF. The CDR3 nucleotides read TGTGCCAGCAGTTTATACTTCGGGGACCTCTACACCTTC.

The sample holds a few counts of this clone. Here the CDR3 reads CAISGRRIQDTQYF. CDR3 nucleotides: TGTGCCATTTCGGGGAGGCGTATTCAAGATACGCAGTATTTT. The gene calls are TRBV10-3 and TRBJ2-3; maybe TRBD2 (6 bases). V lost 9 bases and J 5 bases, leaving 18 bases between the germline ends. Germline V gives CDR1 ENHRY, CDR2 SYGVKD. This CDR3 region has 14 residues.

This sequence joins TRBV19 and TRBJ2-1; D is uncertain. CDR1 is LNHDA and CDR2 is SQIVND in the germline V gene (reference sequence). The germline V and J ends were trimmed by 10 bases and 0 bases, with 7 bases remaining between them. The CDR3 length is 12 residues. CDR3 sequence reads: CATSASYNEQFF. The CDR3 DNA reads TGTGCCACCTCGGCCTCCTACAATGAGCAGTTCTTC. Full variable domain (missing parts from reference TRBV19 and TRBJ2-1): DGGITQSPKYLFRKEGQNVTLSCEQNLNHDAMYWYRQDPGQGLRLIYYSQIVNDFQKGDIAEGYSVSREKKESFPLTVTSAQKNPTAFYLCATSASYNEQFFGPGTRLTVL.

The chain carries TRBV4-1 and TRBJ2-3; TRBD1 might be the D (5 bases). CDR3 length: 13 residues. Trimming shortened V by 8 bases and J by 0 bases, and 9 bases separated the two germline ends. Germline V lookup: CDR1 MGHRA, CDR2 YSYEKL. The CDR3 sequence: CASLDRSTDTQYF. The DNA of the CDR3 is TGCGCCAGCCTTGACAGAAGCACAGATACGCAGTATTTT.

CDR3 protein: CASSLSGGNTEAFF. As DNA, the CDR3 is TGTGCCAGCAGTTTAAGTGGAGGAAACACTGAAGCTTTCTTT. This chain joins TRBV27 and TRBJ1-1; D unclear. Germline CDR1 MNHEY, CDR2 SMNVEV (reference sequence). The CDR3 loop spans 14 amino acids. V gave up 2 bases and J gave up 2 bases, with 9 bases separating them.

The chain couples TRBV30 to TRBJ1-2, with a possible D match to TRBD1 (6 bases). Trimming removed 0 bases at V and 2 bases at J, with 7 bases between. Germline assignment: CDR1 GTSNPN and CDR2 SVGIG (reference sequence). The CDR3 is made up of 13 amino acids. The CDR3 protein is CAWSVDRNYGYTF. CDR3 coding DNA: TGTGCCTGGAGTGTAGACAGGAACTATGGCTACACCTTC.

The J gene is TRBJ1-2, the V gene TRBV28, with D tentatively TRBD1 (5 bases). The V gene's germline CDR1 is MDHEN and CDR2 SYDVKM. V lost 7 bases and J 8 bases, leaving 11 bases between the germline ends. The CDR3 spans 11 residues. CDR3 loop: CASTMGRGYTF. CDR3 nucleotides: TGTGCCAGCACCATGGGGCGCGGCTACACCTTC.

This clone was seen only once. The gene calls are TRBV4-2 and TRBJ1-5; D gene unclear. This CDR3 spans 15 amino acids. Germline V gives CDR1 LGHNA, CDR2 YNFKEQ. Between the trimmed V and J ends, which lost 0 bases and 0 bases, there was a span of 6 bases. CDR3 DNA sequence: TGTGCCAGCAGCCAAGACAGCTATAGCAATCAGCCCCAGCATTTT. Residues: CASSQDSYSNQPQHF.

V gene TRBV5-1 combines with J gene TRBJ2-5, with D possibly matching TRBD1 (5 bases). Germline values: CDR1 SGHRS, CDR2 YFSETQ. The CDR3 has 14 residues. V lost 0 bases, J lost 0 bases, and 6 bases lay in between. CDR3 sequence (DNA): TGCGCCAGCAGCTTGGAGGGGTACCAAGAGACCCAGTACTTC. This encodes CASSLEGYQETQYF.

The chain uses TRBV7-9 and TRBJ2-7; D possibly corresponds to TRBD2 (5 bases). This CDR3 comprises 12 residues. The V and J ends lost 3 bases and 5 bases respectively, with 8 bases between them. Germline loops: CDR1 SEHNR, CDR2 FQNEAQ (reference sequence). The CDR3: CASSFSGNEQYF. In DNA form, the CDR3 reads TGTGCCAGCAGCTTCTCGGGAAACGAGCAGTACTTC.

The chain joins TRBV3-1 (or the pseudogene TRBV3-2) to TRBJ1-2; D uncertain. The germline V gene has CDR1 LGHDT and CDR2 YNNKEL (reference sequence). This CDR3 has 14 residues. The V end lost 4 bases, the J end lost 4 bases, and 13 bases lay between the germline ends. The CDR3 coding sequence is TGTGCCAGCAGCCTTGAAGGACCGCTCTATGGCTACACCTTC. Protein sequence: CASSLEGPLYGYTF.

This clone was seen many times. This chain links TRBV11-1 with TRBJ2-5; D may match TRBD1 or TRBD2 (5 bases each). V was trimmed by 5 bases and J by 0 bases, leaving 10 bases between them. This CDR3 spans 14 amino acids. Germline CDR1 and CDR2: SGHAT and FQDESV (reference sequence). CDR3 sequence reads: CASSLGTNQETQYF. CDR3 nucleotides: TGTGCCAGCAGCCTAGGGACCAACCAAGAGACCCAGTACTTC.

The rearrangement joins TRBV7-9 to TRBJ2-2; possibly TRBD2 for D (6 bases). This CDR3 comprises 17 residues. Per germline, CDR1 SEHNR and CDR2 FQNEAQ (reference sequence). Trimming pared 6 bases from V and 0 bases from J, leaving 17 bases between. CDR3 amino acids: CASRGRRDRANTGELFF. The CDR3 DNA reads TGTGCCAGCAGGGGAAGGAGGGATCGGGCGAACACCGGGGAGCTGTTTTTT.

This chain uses TRBV11-2 with TRBJ2-5; TRBD1 or TRBD2 may be the D gene (6 bases each). The CDR3 is 15 amino acids. The germline V gene has CDR1 SGHAT and CDR2 FQNNGV. With 6 bases removed from V and 5 bases from J, the gap between germline ends came to 19 bases. DNA of the CDR3: TGTGCCAGCAGTCGGGGGCAGGGAGGAACCGAGACCCAGTACTTC. Translated, it gives CASSRGQGGTETQYF. The full variable domain, with the rest looked up from reference TRBV11-2 and TRBJ2-5, is EAGVAQSPRYKIIEKRQSVAFWCNPISGHATLYWYQQILGQGPKLLIQFQNNGVVDDSQLPKDRFSAERLKGVDSTLKIQPAKLEDSAVYLCASSRGQGGTETQYFGPGTRLLVL.

The gene calls are TRBV2 and TRBJ1-1, with TRBD1 matching 8 bases. The CDR3 loop spans 15 amino acids. The J segment lost 3 bases and the V segment lost 5 bases, leaving 8 bases of the junction unmatched. Germline CDR1 and CDR2: SNHLY and FYNNEI. The DNA for the CDR3 is TGTGCCAGCAGTATCCAGGGGGCATGGCACACTGAAGCTTTCTTT. This translates into CASSIQGAWHTEAFF.

The chain joins TRBV28 to TRBJ1-1; tentative D call: TRBD1 (5 bases). V was trimmed by 6 bases and J by 4 bases, leaving 18 bases between them. The CDR3 contains 15 residues. CDR1 MDHEN and CDR2 SYDVKM come from the germline V gene. CDR3 DNA sequence: TGTGCCAGCAGCTGGGGAGGGCAGGGAGGCACTGAAGCTTTCTTT. As protein: CASSWGGQGGTEAFF.

This clone was seen once. This sequence joins TRBV20-1 and TRBJ1-1; no firm D call. The CDR3 runs 11 residues. Germline CDR1 is DFQATT and CDR2 is SNEGSKA (reference sequence). The CDR3 spells CSGFLNTEAFF. The CDR3 DNA is TGCAGCGGCTTCCTGAACACTGAAGCTTTCTTT.

This clone was seen only a few times. The rearrangement joins TRBV4-1 to TRBJ1-1; D is undetermined. Germline loops: CDR1 MGHRA, CDR2 YSYEKL. The germline V and J ends were trimmed by 2 bases and 0 bases, with 16 bases remaining between them. The length of the CDR3 is 17 residues. The CDR3 DNA follows: TGCGCCAGCAGCCAACCCTACTTCAAGCTAATGAACACTGAAGCTTTCTTT. Its protein is CASSQPYFKLMNTEAFF.

The chain uses TRBV6-5 and TRBJ2-6, with 8 bases matching TRBD1. V lost 4 bases, J lost 1 base, and 0 bases stayed unmatched. Germline CDR1 and CDR2: MNHEY and SVGAGI. This CDR3 has 15 amino acids. The CDR3 bases are TGTGCCAGCAGTTGGACAGGGTCTGGGGCCAACGTCCTGACTTTC. This gives the protein CASSWTGSGANVLTF.

The chain recombines TRBV5-6 with TRBJ1-3, with a weak D call TRBD1 (5 bases). The ends were cut back, 5 bases at V and 3 bases at J, with 9 bases in the middle. This CDR3 is 13 amino acids long. CDR1 and CDR2 from the germline V gene are SGHDT and YYEEEE. CDR3 DNA: TGTGCCAGCAGTCCCCAGGGTGGAAACACCATATATTTT. This gives the protein CASSPQGGNTIYF.